This T cell receptor beta chain was found in a study of T-cell reconstitution after alpha-beta-depleted transplantation in children. This clonotype was picked up a small number of times. The V end lost 2 bases, the J end lost 6 bases, and 5 bases lay between the germline ends. The CDR3 runs to 11 residues. Germline lookup yields CDR1 DFQATT and CDR2 SNEGSKA (reference sequence). A TCRbeta library incorporating unique molecular identifiers was prepared. One entry per CDR3 protein, called by TCRdb with MiXCR from the PCR reads. The table shows around 440,000 distinct CDR3 sequences, with 15% to 20% occurring only once.

This TCR was recovered from a boy in the first two years of life who had a stem cell transplant for Wiskott-Aldrich syndrome, so the T cells may come from the graft donor. The J gene is TRBJ2-1, the V gene TRBV20-1; no clear D. Sample: PBMCs, mostly from graft donor cells, taken 360 days after TCRalphabeta/CD19-depleted stem cell transplant. The CDR3 bases are TGCAGTGCTAGATGGGTCAATGAGCAGTTCTTC. Amino acid sequence: CSARWVNEQFF.